The 12 T cell receptor beta chains presented below share a single source sample, sequenced in a study of T-cell reconstitution after alpha-beta-depleted transplantation in children (dated by TCRdb to the mid-2010s). Library preparation used PCR. The instrument given in TCRdb is Illumina HiSeq 2500. TCR library preparation used molecular barcoding, with unique molecular identifiers applied to normalize quantification of the TCRbeta repertoire. TCRdb trimmed the raw reads at Q25, called clones with MiXCR and kept productive beta chains. Each CDR3 protein appears once, grouped with its most common genes and DNA. Present in this sample are roughly 500,000 distinct CDR3 sequences, approximately 16% of which were seen just once. Together, the top ten hold less than 4% of the sample. Sequencing used PBMCs from the stem cell graft donor, obtained from the stem cell graft. These receptors all come from a human donor who donated a stem cell graft to a child with acute lymphoblastic leukemia.

A few counts support this clonotype. The chain uses TRBV30 and TRBJ2-6; 7 bases fit TRBD2. V was pared by 5 bases and J by 0 bases, with 7 bases of the junction left unmatched. Germline V gene sequence: CDR1 GTSNPN, CDR2 SVGIG (reference sequence). The CDR3 extends over 16 amino acids. CDR3 sequence reads: CAWGEGSVSGANVLTF. In DNA form, the CDR3 reads TGTGCCTGGGGGGAGGGTTCGGTCTCTGGGGCCAACGTCCTGACTTTC.

This rearrangement joins TRBV6-1 to TRBJ2-1; perhaps D is TRBD1 or TRBD2 (5 bases each). V lost 7 bases and J lost 6, with 13 bases in between. This CDR3 contains 13 residues. Germline V gives CDR1 MNHNS, CDR2 SASEGT. CDR3 loop: CASTKQDFNEQFF. In DNA form, the CDR3 reads TGTGCCAGCACCAAACAGGACTTCAATGAGCAGTTCTTC.

This clonotype was counted only a few times. The chain combines TRBV27 with TRBJ2-7; D is ambiguous. Trimming cost V 3 bases and J 0 bases, with 9 bases left between them. This CDR3 has 14 amino acids. Germline assignment: CDR1 MNHEY and CDR2 SMNVEV (reference sequence). CDR3 loop: CASSFDFRSYEQYF. The CDR3 DNA is TGTGCCAGCAGTTTTGACTTCCGCTCCTACGAGCAGTACTTC.

This clonotype was observed a few times. V gene TRBV14 combines with J gene TRBJ2-2; maybe TRBD2 (6 bases). Trimming removed 4 bases at V and 2 bases at J, with 11 bases between. This CDR3 is 15 amino acids long. The germline gives CDR1 SGHDN, CDR2 FVKESK. The CDR3 region is CASSPPGLNTGELFF. For the CDR3, the DNA is TGTGCCAGCAGCCCGCCGGGACTTAACACCGGGGAGCTGTTTTTT. The whole variable domain, filled in from reference TRBV14 and TRBJ2-2, reads EAGVTQFPSHSVIEKGQTVTLRCDPISGHDNLYWYRRVMGKEIKFLLHFVKESKQDESGMPNNRFLAERTGGTYSTLKVQPAELEDSGVYFCASSPPGLNTGELFFGEGSRLTVL.

The chain is built from TRBV5-1 and TRBJ1-3, with a tentative D call TRBD1 (5 bases). The germline V gene has CDR1 SGHRS and CDR2 YFSETQ. CDR3 size: 15 residues. The V and J ends lost 4 bases and 0 bases respectively, with 11 bases between them. CDR3 nucleotide sequence: TGCGCCAGCAGCCCGGGACTTAGCTCTGGAAACACCATATATTTT. It is translated as CASSPGLSSGNTIYF.

The sample holds a few counts of this clonotype. This chain uses TRBV5-1 with TRBJ2-1; TRBD2 matches 13 bases. CDR3 size: 18 residues. V gave up 1 base and J gave up 8 bases; unmatched junction bases: 12. Germline-derived CDR1 and CDR2 are SGHRS and YFSETQ. The CDR3 nucleotides read TGCGCCAGCAGCTTGAGAGGGGAAACTAGCGGGAGGGCCTATGAGCAGTTCTTC. Amino acids: CASSLRGETSGRAYEQFF.

This chain uses TRBV7-3 with TRBJ2-2; D is possibly TRBD1 (6 bases). This CDR3 has 15 residues. Germline values: CDR1 SGHTA, CDR2 FQGTGA. V was clipped by 3 bases and J by 0 bases, with 8 bases between them. CDR3: CASSFGTTNTGELFF. CDR3 DNA sequence: TGTGCCAGCAGCTTTGGGACAACGAACACCGGGGAGCTGTTTTTT.

Only a few counts were recorded for this clonotype. V usage is TRBV4-1 and J usage is TRBJ2-2; a weak D match, TRBD2 (6 bases). The germline CDR1 and CDR2 sequences are MGHRA and YSYEKL. The length of the CDR3 is 15 residues. Trimming stripped 4 bases from V and 8 bases from J, with 17 bases between. The CDR3 loop reads CASSRILATIGELFF. CDR3 DNA sequence: TGCGCCAGCAGCCGAATCCTAGCGACAATAGGGGAGCTGTTTTTT.

This clonotype was found a few times. The chain is built from TRBV7-3 and TRBJ2-2; a weak D match, TRBD2 (6 bases). Trimming pared 7 bases from V and 5 bases from J, leaving 14 bases between. There are 14 residues in the CDR3. Germline V CDR1 and CDR2: SGHTA, FQGTGA. This chain's CDR3 is CASTPVGGTGELFF. In nucleotides, the CDR3 is TGTGCCAGCACCCCCGTCGGGGGTACCGGGGAGCTGTTTTTT.

This clonotype was detected only a few times. The chain employs TRBV18 and TRBJ2-7, with 8 bases that match TRBD2. This CDR3 has 15 amino acids. V lost 0 bases, J lost 3 bases, and 4 bases stayed unmatched. Germline CDR1 and CDR2: KGHSH and LQKENI. CDR3 sequence reads: CASSPPYSGGYEQYF. CDR3 in DNA: TGTGCCAGCTCACCACCGTACAGCGGGGGCTACGAGCAGTACTTC.

This clonotype was recorded at least ten times. The J gene is TRBJ2-1, the V gene TRBV5-1, with 11 bases fitting TRBD2. The CDR3 contains 14 residues. The J segment lost 10 bases and the V segment lost 1 base, leaving 4 bases of the junction unmatched. The germline V gene encodes CDR1 SGHRS and CDR2 YFSETQ. The CDR3 protein is CASSLSLAGGEQFF. In DNA form, the CDR3 reads TGCGCCAGCAGCTTGTCCCTAGCGGGAGGAGAGCAGTTCTTC.

This chain joins TRBV5-5 and TRBJ1-2; 8 positions match TRBD1. CDR1 and CDR2 (germline): SGHKS, YYEKEE (reference sequence). This CDR3 contains 16 residues. The V gene end was trimmed by 4 bases and the J gene end by 6 bases; junction bases not matched to a gene: 14. The CDR3 region is CASSLFRTGKVDGYTF. The DNA of the CDR3 is TGTGCCAGCAGCCTCTTCAGGACAGGGAAGGTTGATGGCTACACCTTC.